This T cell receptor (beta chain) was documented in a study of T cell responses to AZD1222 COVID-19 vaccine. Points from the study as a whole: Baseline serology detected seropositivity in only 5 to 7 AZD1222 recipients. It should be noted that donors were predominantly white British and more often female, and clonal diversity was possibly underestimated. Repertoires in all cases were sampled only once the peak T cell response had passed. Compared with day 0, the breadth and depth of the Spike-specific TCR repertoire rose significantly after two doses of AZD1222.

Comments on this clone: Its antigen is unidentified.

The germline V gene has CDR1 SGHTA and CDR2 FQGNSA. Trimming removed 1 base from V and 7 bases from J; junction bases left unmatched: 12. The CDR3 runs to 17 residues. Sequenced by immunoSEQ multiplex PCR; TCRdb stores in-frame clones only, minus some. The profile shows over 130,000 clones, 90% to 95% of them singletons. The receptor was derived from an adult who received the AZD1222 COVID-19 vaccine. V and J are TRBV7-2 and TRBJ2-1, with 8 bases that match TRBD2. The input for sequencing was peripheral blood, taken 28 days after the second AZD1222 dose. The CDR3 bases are TGTGCCAGCAGCTTAGGTCGTACGGAGCGGGAGACGAATGAGCAGTTCTTC. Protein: CASSLGRTERETNEQFF.